These 31 T cell receptor beta chains share one sample of origin, sequenced in a study of human CD4 T cells and Enterobacteriaceae. The memory gate held CD4+ cells that were not CD45RA+CCR7+CD95- naive cells, over 98% pure. Libraries were prepared by immunoSEQ multiplex PCR; TCRdb keeps only in-frame clonotypes and omits some of them. Among 25,000 to 30,000 clones listed, approximately 80% were seen once. Sequenced input: memory CD4+ T cells from blood. The receptors were gathered from a human donor in good health.

This clone was detected only once. The V call is TRBV7-2, the J call TRBJ1-4; no clear D. The CDR3 contains 12 residues. V dropped 3 bases and J dropped 7 bases, with 6 bases sitting between them. Germline CDR1 SGHTA, CDR2 FQGNSA. CDR3 loop: CASSFSSEKLFF. Written as DNA, the CDR3 is TGTGCCAGCAGCTTCTCTAGTGAAAAACTGTTTTTT.

The count of this clone is one. The CDR3 nucleotides are TGTGCCAGCAGCTTGGCCGGGGTCGGCTATGGCTACACCTTC. Amino acid sequence: CASSLAGVGYGYTF. This chain joins TRBV5-6 and TRBJ1-2, with unresolved D. The CDR3 covers 14 residues. The germline V gene has CDR1 SGHDT and CDR2 YYEEEE. Trimming stripped 0 bases from V and 4 bases from J, with 10 bases between. The full variable domain, its missing parts supplied by reference TRBV5-6 and TRBJ1-2, is DAGVTQSPTHLIKTRGQQVTLRCSPKSGHDTVSWYQQALGQGPQFIFQYYEEEERQRGNFPDRFSGHQFPNYSSELNVNALLLGDSALYLCASSLAGVGYGYTFGSGTRLTVV.

This clone came up a few times. The rearrangement joins TRBV5-1 to TRBJ2-7; a possible D gene is TRBD2 (6 bases). Per the germline V gene, CDR1 is SGHRS and CDR2 is YFSETQ. V was shortened by 0 bases and J by 3 bases, with 19 bases between the two germline ends. CDR3 size: 17 residues. CDR3 DNA: TGCGCCAGCAGCTTGGCCGGAGGGCGGCGGACGGGCTACGAGCAGTACTTC. The encoded protein is CASSLAGGRRTGYEQYF.

The chain couples TRBV28 to TRBJ2-2, with 7 bases aligning to TRBD1. V lost 5 bases to trimming and J lost 6 bases; unmatched junction nucleotides: 9. This CDR3 contains 15 residues. Looked up from germline, CDR1 is MDHEN and CDR2 is SYDVKM. The CDR3 spells CASSATGRKAGELFF. As DNA, the CDR3 is TGTGCCAGCAGTGCGACAGGGAGAAAGGCCGGGGAGCTGTTTTTT.

The chain employs TRBV9 and TRBJ2-3, with 8 bases identical to TRBD1. Losses at the gene ends were 0 bases for V and 0 bases for J; bases not matched to a gene: 3. Germline V gives CDR1 SGDLS, CDR2 YYNGEE. This CDR3 is built from 16 residues. CDR3 DNA sequence: TGTGCCAGCAGCGTAGGGACAGGGCCTAGCACAGATACGCAGTATTTT. Its protein is CASSVGTGPSTDTQYF. Combining the CDR3 with reference TRBV9 and TRBJ2-3 gives the whole variable domain DSGVTQTPKHLITATGQRVTLRCSPRSGDLSVYWYQQSLDQGLQFLIQYYNGEERAKGNILERFSAQQFPDLHSELNLSSLELGDSALYFCASSVGTGPSTDTQYFGPGTRLTVL.

The chain joins TRBV5-8 to TRBJ2-1; 8 positions agree with TRBD1. The CDR3 totals 15 residues. The germline V gene encodes CDR1 SGHTS and CDR2 YDEGEE. The ends lost 0 bases at V and 3 bases at J; junction bases unmatched: 2. The CDR3 nucleotides read TGTGCCAGCAGCTTGGGACAGGGGCGCTACAATGAGCAGTTCTTC. Its translation is CASSLGQGRYNEQFF.

The chain carries TRBV11-2 and TRBJ1-2; D call uncertain. This CDR3 has 15 residues. Trimming left V 3 bases short and J 4 bases short, with 15 bases between. Germline V lookup: CDR1 SGHAT, CDR2 FQNNGV. The chain's CDR3 is CASSLTSPNLYGYTF. The DNA for the CDR3 is TGTGCCAGCAGCTTGACAAGTCCCAATCTCTATGGCTACACCTTC. The full variable domain, rest sourced from reference TRBV11-2 and TRBJ1-2, is EAGVAQSPRYKIIEKRQSVAFWCNPISGHATLYWYQQILGQGPKLLIQFQNNGVVDDSQLPKDRFSAERLKGVDSTLKIQPAKLEDSAVYLCASSLTSPNLYGYTFGSGTRLTVV.

The rearrangement joins TRBV5-1 to TRBJ2-4; D is perhaps TRBD1 or TRBD2 (5 bases each). The V end lost 0 bases, the J end lost 9 bases, and 13 bases lay between the germline ends. Germline CDR1 and CDR2: SGHRS and YFSETQ. The CDR3 has 14 amino acids. The CDR3 coding sequence is TGCGCCAGCAGCTTGGAAATTGCAGGGAGCATTCAGTACTTC. Its protein product is CASSLEIAGSIQYF.

The gene calls are TRBV9 and TRBJ1-2; D is perhaps TRBD1 (6 bases). CDR3 length: 17 amino acids. Germline V gene data show CDR1 as SGDLS and CDR2 as YYNGEE. V shed 2 bases and J shed 1 base, with 18 bases lying between them. CDR3 region: CASSVGDGTLLNYGYTF. The CDR3 region has the DNA TGTGCCAGCAGCGTTGGGGACGGGACACTACTTAACTATGGCTACACCTTC.

The genes are TRBV5-1 and TRBJ2-3; D is ambiguous. The CDR3 is made up of 14 amino acids. Trimming removed 0 bases at V and 6 bases at J, with 11 bases between. Germline CDR1 SGHRS, CDR2 YFSETQ. The CDR3 coding sequence is TGCGCCAGCAGCTTGGCTGCAGGCTGGGATACGCAGTATTTT. Protein: CASSLAAGWDTQYF.

DNA for the CDR3: TGTGCCAGCAGCCTAGCGGGAGGCGTTTTGGAGACCCAGTACTTC. Its protein product is CASSLAGGVLETQYF. The chain has TRBV9 and TRBJ2-5; 11 positions agree with TRBD2. The CDR3 is 15 amino acids. The V gene end was trimmed by 4 bases and the J gene end by 5 bases; junction bases not matched to a gene: 7. CDR1 and CDR2 (germline): SGDLS, YYNGEE.

The CDR3 reads CASSPTNTEAFF. CDR3 DNA: TGTGCCAGCAGCCCGACCAACACTGAAGCTTTCTTT. The chain joins TRBV6-5 to TRBJ1-1; D uncertain. The CDR3 covers 12 residues. The ends were cut back, 6 bases at V and 2 bases at J, with 7 bases in the middle. Looked up from germline, CDR1 is MNHEY and CDR2 is SVGAGI.

The chain couples TRBV29-1 to TRBJ2-7; TRBD1 matches at 8 bases. Trimming cost V 1 base and J 3 bases; bases outside gene matches: 2. The germline V gene encodes CDR1 SQVTM and CDR2 ANQGSEA. This CDR3 is built from 13 residues. CDR3 coding DNA: TGCAGCGTTGAAGGCGGACAGGGCTACGAGCAGTACTTC. Translated: CSVEGGQGYEQYF.

The chain uses TRBV27 and TRBJ2-7; D might be TRBD2 (5 bases). CDR3 length equals 14 residues. Germline V gene lookup returns CDR1 MNHEY and CDR2 SMNVEV (reference sequence). V gave up 8 bases and J gave up 0 bases, with 14 bases separating them. The CDR3 DNA sequence: TGTGCCAGCTTCCGGGAAACGAGCTCCTACGAGCAGTACTTC. This gives the protein CASFRETSSYEQYF.

This rearrangement joins TRBV6-5 to TRBJ2-3; D is perhaps TRBD1 or TRBD2 (5 bases each). Trimming removed 5 bases from V and 0 bases from J, with 9 bases in between. The length of the CDR3 is 14 residues. Germline CDR1 is MNHEY and CDR2 is SVGAGI. CDR3 sequence: CASSLRDSTDTQYF. CDR3 in DNA: TGTGCCAGCAGTCTCCGGGACAGCACAGATACGCAGTATTTT.

The rearrangement joins TRBV5-1 to TRBJ1-1; unclear D gene. Germline-derived CDR1 and CDR2 are SGHRS and YFSETQ. Trimming left V 0 bases short and J 1 base short, with 10 bases between. The CDR3 is made up of 15 amino acids. The CDR3 DNA follows: TGCGCCAGCAGCTTGGGGGAGGGTGAGAACACTGAAGCTTTCTTT. This gives the protein CASSLGEGENTEAFF.

CDR3 sequence (DNA): TGCGCCAGCAGTCAAACCCTGGACAGGGAGAATAGCAATCAGCCCCAGCATTTT. Translated: CASSQTLDRENSNQPQHF. The genes are TRBV23-1 and TRBJ1-5; 8 bases line up with TRBD1. TRBV23-1 is designated an ORF whose function remains uncertain. The J segment lost 0 bases and the V segment lost 2 bases, leaving 9 bases of the junction unmatched. The CDR3 has 18 amino acids.

This clone was counted a single time. This chain connects TRBV5-1 to TRBJ2-1, with D tentatively TRBD1 (5 bases). The germline V gene encodes CDR1 SGHRS and CDR2 YFSETQ. The length of the CDR3 is 15 residues. V was clipped by 5 bases and J by 5 bases, with 17 bases between them. CDR3 amino acids: CASRFGAPENNEQFF. CDR3 bases: TGCGCCAGCAGATTTGGGGCGCCGGAAAACAATGAGCAGTTCTTC.

The genes are TRBV7-2 and TRBJ2-1; 7 bases are a match to TRBD2. After removal of 7 bases from V and 10 bases from J, the junction contained 16 bases not matched to a gene. This CDR3 region has 15 residues. Per the germline V gene, CDR1 is SGHTA and CDR2 is FQGNSA. Here the CDR3 reads CASTQTGSSGIEQFF. For the CDR3, the DNA is TGTGCCAGCACCCAAACGGGGTCTAGCGGTATAGAGCAGTTCTTC.

This clone was seen just once. The V gene is TRBV6-1, the J gene TRBJ2-4; 8 bases match TRBD2. V lost 3 bases to trimming and J lost 3 bases; unmatched junction nucleotides: 7. The CDR3 length is 16 residues. The germline CDR1 and CDR2 sequences are MNHNS and SASEGT. CDR3 sequence (DNA): TGTGCCAGCAGTGATTCAGCCGGGACTAGCAAAAACATTCAGTACTTC. Translation: CASSDSAGTSKNIQYF.

The chain couples TRBV5-1 to TRBJ1-3; D unclear. The length of the CDR3 is 13 residues. Germline CDR1 is SGHRS and CDR2 is YFSETQ. The germline V and J ends were trimmed by 5 bases and 0 bases, with 6 bases remaining between them. The CDR3: CASSDNSGNTIYF. As DNA, the CDR3 is TGCGCCAGCAGTGATAACTCTGGAAACACCATATATTTT.

This clone came up a few times. The chain joins TRBV6-1 to TRBJ2-1, with 9 nucleotides matching TRBD2. The CDR3 covers 13 residues. In germline, CDR1 is MNHNS, CDR2 SASEGT. Trimming at V came to 0 bases and at J to 16 bases, leaving 7 bases not matched to a gene. As DNA, the CDR3 is TGTGCCAGCAGTGAAGCCTGGACTAGCGTACCCTTCTTC. This codes for CASSEAWTSVPFF.

This clone has just a few counts. CDR3 DNA: TGTGCCAGCACTAAGGCGGGAGGCCATAGGGGCGGGGAGCTGTTTTTT. Translated, it gives CASTKAGGHRGGELFF. This chain uses TRBV28 with TRBJ2-2; 8 positions agree with TRBD2. Germline CDR1 reads MDHEN; CDR2 reads SYDVKM. CDR3 size: 16 residues. J lost 7 bases, V lost 7 bases, and 14 bases had no gene match.

The V and J genes are TRBV28 and TRBJ1-5; D is uncertain. Looked up from germline, CDR1 is MDHEN and CDR2 is SYDVKM. The CDR3 contains 11 residues. The V end lost 7 bases, the J end lost 11 bases, and 12 bases lay between the germline ends. The CDR3 loop reads CASMGQATQHF. The CDR3 bases are TGTGCCAGCATGGGCCAGGCGACCCAGCATTTT.

This rearrangement joins TRBV7-9 to TRBJ1-2, with TRBD1 matching over 7 bases. The CDR3 is 15 amino acids. Germline CDR1 SEHNR, CDR2 FQNEAQ (reference sequence). The J segment lost 8 bases and the V segment lost 5 bases, leaving 14 bases of the junction unmatched. The CDR3 is CASSLPGGSLSGYTF. The DNA for the CDR3 is TGTGCCAGCAGCCTCCCAGGGGGAAGTTTAAGCGGCTACACCTTC.

This chain links TRBV28 with TRBJ2-3; a weak D match, TRBD1 (6 bases). This CDR3 spans 17 amino acids. Trimming left V 6 bases short and J 2 bases short, with 21 bases between. Germline lookup yields CDR1 MDHEN and CDR2 SYDVKM. This CDR3 is CASRSRSLDSHTDTQYF. CDR3 in DNA: TGTGCCAGCAGGTCCCGATCTTTGGACAGCCACACAGATACGCAGTATTTT.

The gene calls are TRBV19 and TRBJ1-3, with D unresolved. From germline, CDR1 is LNHDA and CDR2 SQIVND (reference sequence). The ends were cut back, 5 bases at V and 0 bases at J, with 20 bases in the middle. The CDR3 contains 18 residues. CDR3 sequence reads: CASSSASGSAASGNTIYF. Here the CDR3 DNA reads TGTGCCAGTAGTTCGGCTTCGGGATCCGCTGCCTCTGGAAACACCATATATTTT.

This clone was seen only a few times. The rearrangement uses TRBV4-2 and TRBJ2-3; 10 bases are a match to TRBD2. The V gene's germline CDR1 is LGHNA and CDR2 YNFKEQ. The CDR3 has 18 amino acids. V was clipped by 0 bases and J by 2 bases; unmatched bases: 8. CDR3 residues: CASSQEVRLAGYTDTQYF. Here the CDR3 DNA reads TGTGCCAGCAGCCAAGAGGTCCGACTAGCGGGCTACACAGATACGCAGTATTTT.

This chain links TRBV6-1 with TRBJ2-5; the D gene is possibly TRBD1 (6 bases). Trimming removed 5 bases at V and 5 bases at J, with 18 bases between. Germline CDR1 MNHNS, CDR2 SASEGT. The CDR3 totals 15 residues. The CDR3 sequence is CASSPRPGTRETQYF. The CDR3 DNA reads as TGTGCCAGCAGTCCTCGACCCGGGACAAGGGAGACCCAGTACTTC.

This chain uses TRBV5-6 with TRBJ1-1; tentatively, D is TRBD1 (5 bases). The CDR3 loop spans 14 amino acids. Trimming shortened V by 2 bases and J by 2 bases, and 10 bases separated the two germline ends. CDR1 SGHDT and CDR2 YYEEEE come from the germline V gene. The CDR3: CASSFRVGNTEAFF. DNA of the CDR3: TGTGCCAGCAGCTTCAGGGTAGGCAACACTGAAGCTTTCTTT.

CDR3 DNA: TGCGCCAGCAGCTTGGGTCTGGCGTCCGGGGGGACTAATGAAAAACTGTTTTTT. The encoded protein is CASSLGLASGGTNEKLFF. This chain joins TRBV5-1 and TRBJ1-4; the D gene is possibly TRBD1 (5 bases). The germline CDR1 and CDR2 sequences are SGHRS and YFSETQ. Trimming stripped 0 bases from V and 2 bases from J, with 17 bases between. The CDR3 has 18 residues.